This TCR beta chain stems from a study of PD-1 blockade in classical Hodgkin lymphoma. The time point denotes: cycle 4 day 1 (C4D1), after less than seven weeks of nivolumab. All patients experienced relapse after autologous stem cell transplantation, and brentuximab vedotin exposure was variable. V lost 4 bases and J lost 10; bases outside the gene matches: 15. The CDR3 totals 16 residues. From germline, CDR1 is SGDLS and CDR2 YYNGEE. TCRdb's copy holds only in-frame clones and misses some; the assay was immunoSEQ multiplex PCR. The sample holds almost 95,000 clones, 83% seen once. The sequencing used peripheral blood mononuclear cells (PBMCs), collected before the fourth cycle of nivolumab. This TCR was recovered from a human donor with classical Hodgkin lymphoma. V gene TRBV9 combines with J gene TRBJ2-1; 9 nucleotides align to TRBD2. CDR3: CASSPRAGGPLGEQFF. CDR3 nucleotide sequence: TGTGCCAGCAGCCCCAGGGCGGGAGGGCCATTAGGGGAGCAGTTCTTC.